This TCR beta chain was identified in a study of CD8+ T cells in alopecia areata. Isolated RNA was reverse transcribed into cDNA used as the sequencing template. TCRdb's table, derived via immunoSEQ multiplex PCR, lists solely in-frame clones and lacks some. This repertoire shows 150,000 or so clones, 65% to 75% found once; its top ten account for about an eighth. This clone was counted only a few times. The V gene's germline CDR1 is PRHDT and CDR2 FYEKMQ (reference sequence). The V and J ends lost 5 bases and 0 bases respectively, with 5 bases between them. The CDR3 spans 13 residues. The sequencing here drew on CD8+ T cells sorted from blood, taken at week 0. V usage is TRBV13 and J usage is TRBJ1-5; D unresolved. The TCR comes from a human donor with alopecia areata. As DNA, the CDR3 is TGTGCCAGCAGCCTCAGTAGCAATCAGCCCCAGCATTTT. Residues: CASSLSSNQPQHF.